This TCR beta chain was recorded in a study of HIV-infected patients and healthy controls. MiXCR, run by TCRdb on the 5' RACE reads, gives a single entry per CDR3 protein. The sample includes approximately 67,000 distinct CDR3 sequences, less than 20% of them seen just once. Germline V CDR1 and CDR2: MDHEN, SYDVKM. The CDR3 sequence is 13 residues long. V shed 8 bases and J shed 2 bases, with 9 bases lying between them. This clonotype was seen at least ten times. The sample comprised CD4+ T cells from blood. This chain uses TRBV28 with TRBJ2-2, with a weak D call TRBD2 (5 bases). The clonotype originates from a human donor in good health. CDR3: CASGLLNTGELFF. As DNA, the CDR3 is TGTGCCAGCGGACTCCTTAACACCGGGGAGCTGTTTTTT.